This is a list of T cell receptor beta chains from one sample in a study of T-cell reconstitution after alpha-beta-depleted transplantation in children. Each CDR3 protein is one row after TCRdb ran MiXCR on the PCR reads. The profile shows under 150,000 distinct CDR3 sequences, 9.7% of them singletons. The sequenced sample was PBMCs, mostly from graft donor cells, obtained 180 days after TCRalphabeta/CD19-depleted stem cell transplant. The receptors stem from a girl less than two years old who had a stem cell transplant for combined immunodeficiency, so the T cells may come from the graft donor. Both conserved end residues are part of each CDR3. A D gene is named only where the DNA matches it firmly. Only some rows state a clone size, as once, few, many or a class for expanded clones.

d_call j_call v_call clone_size cdr3_nt cdr3_aa
TRBD1 TRBJ2-7 TRBV3-1 . TGTGCCAGCAGCCTGGGACAGTGGAGCACCGAGCAGTACTTC CASSLGQWSTEQYF
. TRBJ1-4 TRBV6-2/TRBV6-3 many TGTGCCAGCAGTCGCACCGGCGACGGAAATGAAAAACTGTTTTTT CASSRTGDGNEKLFF
. TRBJ2-7 TRBV20-1 few TGCAGTGCTAGCCGCGTGACTAGCTACGAGCAGTACTTC CSASRVTSYEQYF
. TRBJ2-7 TRBV6-5 few TGTGCCAGCAGTTACGGGGGGGGCCCCTACGAGCAGTACTTC CASSYGGGPYEQYF
TRBD1 TRBJ2-7 TRBV5-1 few TGCGCCAGCAGTACCCGGGACAGCCCCTACGAGCAGTACTTC CASSTRDSPYEQYF
. TRBJ2-7 TRBV7-2 . TGTGCCAGCAGCTTCCGGTGGGGCGGAGCCTACGAGCAGTACTTC CASSFRWGGAYEQYF
TRBD1 TRBJ2-4 TRBV29-1 . TGCAGCGTTGAGGCCCGACAGGGGGCAGGCAAAAACATTCAGTACTTC CSVEARQGAGKNIQYF
. TRBJ2-5 TRBV12-3/TRBV12-4 few TGTGCCAGCAGTGCCGTAGAAGAGACCCAGTACTTC CASSAVEETQYF
TRBD2 TRBJ2-3 TRBV6-5 . TGTGCCAGCAGTTACCTCACTAGCGGGGGGCGCACAGATACGCAGTATTTT CASSYLTSGGRTDTQYF
. TRBJ2-1 TRBV29-1 . TGCAGCGTTGACCCAGGAAAGACGGTGTCGTCTAGTCATGAGCAGTTCTTC CSVDPGKTVSSSHEQFF
. TRBJ2-7 TRBV15 few TGTGCCACCAGCAGAGATTATCCCCCAATAGTAGAGCAGTACTTC CATSRDYPPIVEQYF
. TRBJ2-3 TRBV29-1 many TGCAGCGTTGATACGGCAGGCCCTCGGGCAGATACGCAGTATTTT CSVDTAGPRADTQYF
. TRBJ2-7 TRBV5-6 . TGTGCCAGCAGCTGGGGACGACTTGGCTCCTACGAGCAGTACTTC CASSWGRLGSYEQYF
. TRBJ2-3 TRBV29-1 few TGCAGCGTTGATCCGGACATGTCAGATACGCAGTATTTT CSVDPDMSDTQYF
. TRBJ2-5 TRBV5-1 . TGCGCCAGCAGCGTGGCCCGATTCCAAGAGACCCAGTACTTC CASSVARFQETQYF
TRBD1 TRBJ1-1 TRBV19 . TGTGCCAGTAAAAACAGGGGGCAAAACACTGAAGCTTTCTTT CASKNRGQNTEAFF
. TRBJ2-1 TRBV28 few TGTGCCAGCCGATCTAGCGCCAGCTCCTACAATGAGCAGTTCTTC CASRSSASSYNEQFF
TRBD1 TRBJ2-7 TRBV10-3 once TGTGCCATCAGTGGAAGGGGACAGGGCTACGAGCGGTACTTC CAISGRGQGYERYF
. TRBJ2-3 TRBV7-2 . TGTGCCAGCAGCTTACAGACAGGTTACACAGATACGCAGTATTTT CASSLQTGYTDTQYF
TRBD2 TRBJ2-1 TRBV12-3/TRBV12-4 . TGTGCCAGCATGCACGCGGGGGGGGACTCGCAGTTCTTC CASMHAGGDSQFF
. TRBJ2-4 TRBV20-1 . TGCAGTGCTAGAGAGGGTCGTGGAGGGCTCCGCCGAAACATTCAGTACTTC CSAREGRGGLRRNIQYF
. TRBJ2-1 TRBV15 few TGTGCCACCAGCATCACAGGGGGGGACTACAATGAGCAGTTCTTC CATSITGGDYNEQFF
. TRBJ2-1 TRBV24-1 . TGTGCCACCAGTGGTTCTAATGAGCAGTTCTTC CATSGSNEQFF
. TRBJ2-7 TRBV6-5 . TGTGCCAGCAGGGCTCGAGAAGAGCAGTACTTC CASRAREEQYF
. TRBJ2-6 TRBV6-1 . TGTGCCAGCAGCAACAGGGTATTAGGGGCCAACGTCCTGACTTTC CASSNRVLGANVLTF
. TRBJ1-2 TRBV7-2 . TGTGCCAGCAGCTCTGGGGCCGGGTATGGCTACACCTTC CASSSGAGYGYTF
. TRBJ1-2 TRBV12-3/TRBV12-4 . TGTGCCAGCTCTAAGGCCGCTAACTATGGCTACACCTTC CASSKAANYGYTF
TRBD1 TRBJ2-5 TRBV28 . TGTGCCAGCAGTTCAACCGTGGCAGGGGGAGAGACCCAGTACTTC CASSSTVAGGETQYF
. TRBJ2-7 TRBV11-1 few TGTGCCAGCAGCTTCCCTAGAGGGTCGTTGGGATACGAGCAGTACTTC CASSFPRGSLGYEQYF
. TRBJ2-2 TRBV20-1 few TGCAGTGCTAGAGAGGGTTGGGAACCGACGAACACCGGGGAGCTGTTTTTT CSAREGWEPTNTGELFF
TRBD2 TRBJ2-3 TRBV7-2 few TGTGCCAGCAGCTCTGTAAGCGGGAGTGGGCATACGCAGTATTTT CASSSVSGSGHTQYF
. TRBJ1-1 TRBV29-1 few TGCAGCGTTGACACTTTGAACACTGAAGCTTTCTTT CSVDTLNTEAFF
TRBD2 TRBJ2-3 TRBV20-1 . TGCAGTGCTATTGGGGAAGCGGGAGGGCCCACAGATACGCAGTATTTT CSAIGEAGGPTDTQYF
. TRBJ1-5 TRBV27 few TGTGCCAGCAGTATGCTGGGAGGGACTCGTAATCAGCCCCAGCATTTT CASSMLGGTRNQPQHF
TRBD2 TRBJ2-1 TRBV5-1 many TGCGCCAGCAGCTCGCTAGCGGGGGCTAACAATGAGCAGTTCTTC CASSSLAGANNEQFF
. TRBJ2-2 TRBV12-3/TRBV12-4 many TGTGCCAGCAGCAAGTTTTTGGGGTCCGGGGAGCTGTTTTTT CASSKFLGSGELFF
. TRBJ2-5 TRBV18 . TGTGCCAGCTCACCGTTTTGGGGGGCAGAAGAGACCCAGTACTTC CASSPFWGAEETQYF
. TRBJ2-4 TRBV20-1 . TGCAGTGCGGGGGACGCGGGCATTCAGTACTTC CSAGDAGIQYF
TRBD1 TRBJ2-7 TRBV29-1 few TGCAGCGCCTGGGACAGGGGCGGCGAGCAGTACTTC CSAWDRGGEQYF
. TRBJ1-2 TRBV20-1 . TGCAGTGCTCCAGACCCCACTACTAACTATGGCTACACCTTC CSAPDPTTNYGYTF
. TRBJ2-1 TRBV5-1 few TGCGCCAGCAGCCGAACCCCCCGCGCGGGGGCCATGTTCAATGAGCAGTTCTTC CASSRTPRAGAMFNEQFF
. TRBJ2-1 TRBV27 . TGTGCCAGCGGGTACAGCTACAATGAGCAGTTCTTC CASGYSYNEQFF
. TRBJ2-5 TRBV6-2/TRBV6-3 . TGTGCCAGCAGGGTCAACGGGGGCCGGACCCAGTACTTC CASRVNGGRTQYF
TRBD2 TRBJ2-1 TRBV5-1 few TGCGCCAGCCATTTTACTCTAGCGGGGGTAAATGAGCAGTTCTTC CASHFTLAGVNEQFF
TRBD1 TRBJ2-7 TRBV5-1 . TGCGCCAGCAGCTTGGCTTCACACAGGGGTTACGAGCAGTACTTC CASSLASHRGYEQYF
. TRBJ2-7 TRBV5-1 . TGCGCCAGCAGCTTTGCGGGCTACGAGCAGTACTTC CASSFAGYEQYF